What follows are 24 T cell receptor beta chains derived from one specimen sequenced in a study of PD-1 blockade in mismatch repair-deficient tumors. The data were produced by immunoSEQ multiplex PCR, yet TCRdb's version contains in-frame clones alone and is incomplete. The data show 55,000 to 85,000 clones, approximately 78% seen once. The specimen comprised peripheral blood, sampled 2 weeks after starting pembrolizumab. All receptors derive from an adult with mismatch repair-deficient cancer.

A few counts support this clone. The chain employs TRBV11-2 and TRBJ2-1; D ambiguous. The V gene lost 5 bases and the J gene lost 9 bases, with 11 bases spanning the gap. CDR1 SGHAT and CDR2 FQNNGV come from the germline V gene. This CDR3 has 12 amino acids. CDR3 sequence (DNA): TGTGCCAGCAGCAAGGAACGGAGTGAGCAGTTCTTC. It is translated as CASSKERSEQFF.

This rearrangement joins TRBV5-4 to TRBJ2-5, with D possibly being TRBD2 (7 bases). The CDR3 consists of 16 residues. V lost 4 bases, J lost 1 base, and 17 bases lay in between. Per germline, CDR1 SGHNT and CDR2 YYREEE (reference sequence). This CDR3 is CASSVGKGGGQETQYF. CDR3 DNA sequence: TGTGCCAGCAGCGTGGGAAAGGGGGGGGGCCAAGAGACCCAGTACTTC.

CDR3 bases: TGTGCCAGCAGTCCTGGGGGTTGGGGGGAGACCCAGTACTTC. It specifies CASSPGGWGETQYF. The chain links TRBV6-1 to TRBJ2-5; perhaps D is TRBD1 or TRBD2 (5 bases each). The CDR3 has 14 residues. Trimming pared 5 bases from V and 5 bases from J, leaving 15 bases between. The germline gives CDR1 MNHNS, CDR2 SASEGT.

The chain combines TRBV4-2 with TRBJ2-1; 8 nucleotides align to TRBD1. CDR3 length: 17 residues. Germline CDR1 is LGHNA and CDR2 is YNFKEQ. With V trimmed by 1 base and J by 3 bases, 8 bases remained unmatched. In nucleotides, the CDR3 is TGTGCCAGCAGCCAAGGCCGCGGACAGGGATTCTACAATGAGCAGTTCTTC. This sequence encodes CASSQGRGQGFYNEQFF.

The chain uses TRBV9 and TRBJ2-3, with D possibly matching TRBD2 (6 bases). With 4 bases removed from V and 3 bases from J, the gap between germline ends came to 12 bases. The CDR3 contains 14 residues. Germline CDR1 and CDR2: SGDLS and YYNGEE. CDR3 region: CASSSSGHTDTQYF. The DNA of the CDR3 is TGTGCCAGCAGCTCCAGCGGGCATACAGATACGCAGTATTTT. The complete variable domain, with remaining parts taken from reference TRBV9 and TRBJ2-3, reads DSGVTQTPKHLITATGQRVTLRCSPRSGDLSVYWYQQSLDQGLQFLIQYYNGEERAKGNILERFSAQQFPDLHSELNLSSLELGDSALYFCASSSSGHTDTQYFGPGTRLTVL.

V and J are TRBV11-2 and TRBJ1-1, with D possibly TRBD1 on 5 matching bases. CDR1 SGHAT and CDR2 FQNNGV come from the germline V gene. Trimming cost V 1 base and J 1 base, with 10 bases left between them. The CDR3 sequence is 15 residues long. The CDR3 loop reads CASSLVLGGNTEAFF. The CDR3 nucleotides are TGTGCCAGCAGCTTAGTACTCGGGGGGAACACTGAAGCTTTCTTT.

The genes are TRBV7-9 and TRBJ2-7, with 9 bases that match TRBD2. V shed 5 bases, J shed 7 bases, and the junction held 12 bases outside the gene matches. The CDR3 runs 15 residues. Germline loops: CDR1 SEHNR, CDR2 FQNEAQ (reference sequence). As DNA, the CDR3 is TGTGCCAGCAGCCCTAGCGGGGCTCCCCCCGGGGAGCAGTACTTC. Protein sequence: CASSPSGAPPGEQYF.

J is TRBJ2-2 and V is TRBV18, with D perhaps matching TRBD1 (6 bases). V was trimmed by 4 bases and J by 5 bases, leaving 11 bases between them. Germline-derived CDR1 and CDR2 are KGHSH and LQKENI. This CDR3 comprises 14 residues. The CDR3 DNA reads TGTGCCAGCTCACAGGGGGAAAGGACCGGGGAGCTGTTTTTT. It codes for CASSQGERTGELFF.

The rearrangement links TRBV25-1 to TRBJ2-3; 7 bases match TRBD2. Germline values: CDR1 MGHDK, CDR2 SYGVNS. Losses at the gene ends were 4 bases for V and 6 bases for J; bases not matched to a gene: 4. This CDR3 region has 13 residues. This chain's CDR3 is CASSARGEDTQYF. As DNA, the CDR3 is TGTGCCAGCAGTGCCCGGGGGGAGGATACGCAGTATTTT. Combining the CDR3 with reference TRBV25-1 and TRBJ2-3 gives the whole variable domain EADIYQTPRYLVIGTGKKITLECSQTMGHDKMYWYQQDPGMELHLIHYSYGVNSTEKGDLSSESTVSRIRTEHFPLTLESARPSHTSQYLCASSARGEDTQYFGPGTRLTVL.

J is TRBJ1-5 and V is TRBV19, with D maybe TRBD1 (5 bases). The CDR3 is 16 amino acids. Trimming took off 6 bases at V and 6 bases at J, with 21 bases between the two ends. The V gene's germline CDR1 is LNHDA and CDR2 SQIVND (reference sequence). CDR3 sequence: CASSPQTVGGSQPQHF. As DNA, the CDR3 is TGTGCCAGTAGCCCTCAGACGGTGGGGGGTAGTCAGCCCCAGCATTTT.

The gene calls are TRBV11-3 and TRBJ2-7; perhaps D is TRBD1 or TRBD2 (5 bases each). The V end lost 5 bases, the J end lost 4 bases, and 15 bases lay between the germline ends. Germline V lookup: CDR1 SGHNT, CDR2 YENEEA. This CDR3 comprises 14 residues. The CDR3 protein is CASSGSGTEYEQYF. CDR3 DNA: TGTGCCAGCAGCGGCTCCGGGACGGAATACGAGCAGTACTTC.

About this clone: Other nucleotide sequences from this sample produce the same CDR3. CDR3 amino acids: CASSRDRSNEQFF. DNA of the CDR3: TGTGCCAGCAGCCGGGACAGGTCAAATGAGCAGTTCTTC. The chain links TRBV5-4 to TRBJ2-1, with 8 bases identical to TRBD1. Germline assignment: CDR1 SGHNT and CDR2 YYREEE (reference sequence). V shed 4 bases and J 7 bases; nucleotides not matched to a gene: 4. This CDR3 spans 13 amino acids.

The rearrangement links TRBV10-1 to TRBJ2-1; TRBD1 matches 9 bases. The J segment lost 9 bases and the V segment lost 10 bases, leaving 10 bases of the junction unmatched. CDR3 length equals 13 residues. In germline, CDR1 is WNHNN, CDR2 SYGVQD (reference sequence). The CDR3 loop reads CATGTGMTGEQFF. The CDR3 nucleotides read TGCGCCACTGGGACAGGGATGACGGGTGAGCAGTTCTTC.

This clone came up once. The chain has TRBV25-1 and TRBJ2-7; D might be TRBD2 (5 bases). CDR3 length equals 18 residues. CDR1 is MGHDK, CDR2 SYGVNS, per germline. V was clipped by 2 bases and J by 0 bases, with 20 bases between them. The CDR3 spells CASSEGKRKWGSSYEQYF. DNA of the CDR3: TGTGCCAGCAGTGAAGGGAAGCGGAAGTGGGGATCCTCCTACGAGCAGTACTTC.

This clone appeared a single time. Here the CDR3 reads CASSVAGQVNTEAFF. DNA for the CDR3: TGTGCCAGCAGCGTAGCCGGTCAGGTGAACACTGAAGCTTTCTTT. The gene calls are TRBV9 and TRBJ1-1; unclear D gene. CDR3 length: 15 amino acids. The V end was cut by 0 bases, the J end by 0 bases, with 9 bases between. CDR1 is SGDLS, CDR2 YYNGEE, per germline.

In this sample, this clone turned up a few times. The chain employs TRBV7-9 and TRBJ2-7, with 10 bases aligning to TRBD2. CDR3 size: 14 residues. Germline CDR1 is SEHNR and CDR2 is FQNEAQ (reference sequence). V lost 5 bases and J lost 3; bases outside the gene matches: 4. The chain's CDR3 is CASSASGRDYEQYF. The CDR3 nucleotides read TGTGCCAGCAGCGCTAGCGGGAGAGACTACGAGCAGTACTTC.

This clone appeared a few times. The rearrangement joins TRBV9 to TRBJ2-1, with no clear D. The germline V and J ends were trimmed by 3 bases and 8 bases, with 12 bases remaining between them. There are 13 residues in the CDR3. The germline CDR1 and CDR2 sequences are SGDLS and YYNGEE. The CDR3, as DNA: TGTGCCAGCAGCGGCAATGGAGCCCATGAGCAGTTCTTC. Residues: CASSGNGAHEQFF.

The chain carries TRBV5-1 and TRBJ1-3; 12 nucleotides align to TRBD1. The germline V gene encodes CDR1 SGHRS and CDR2 YFSETQ. This CDR3 contains 17 residues. The junction had 4 bases not matched to a gene; V was cut back by 3 bases and J by 0 bases. This CDR3 is CASSSGDRGLSGNTIYF. In nucleotides, the CDR3 is TGCGCCAGCAGCTCAGGGGACAGGGGGCTCTCTGGAAACACCATATATTTT.

The chain recombines TRBV30 with TRBJ1-1; 7 bases are a match to TRBD1. CDR1 and CDR2 from the germline V gene are GTSNPN and SVGIG (reference sequence). The CDR3 totals 13 residues. Unmatched junction bases numbered 7, after V lost 3 bases and J lost 6 bases. Here the CDR3 reads CAWSVDGTAEAFF. The CDR3, as DNA: TGTGCCTGGAGCGTAGACGGGACAGCTGAAGCTTTCTTT.

This chain connects TRBV7-6 to TRBJ2-7; 14 bases match TRBD2. This CDR3 comprises 18 residues. Unmatched junction bases numbered 9, after V lost 5 bases and J lost 0 bases. Germline V gives CDR1 SGHVS, CDR2 FNYEAQ. The CDR3 DNA reads TGTGCCAGCAGCCGTAGGACTAGCGGGAGGCAAGTCTCCTACGAGCAGTACTTC. Its translation: CASSRRTSGRQVSYEQYF. Complete variable domain (other parts from reference TRBV7-6 and TRBJ2-7): GAGVSQSPRYKVTKRGQDVALRCDPISGHVSLYWYRQALGQGPEFLTYFNYEAQQDKSGLPNDRFSAERPEGSISTLTIQRTEQRDSAMYRCASSRRTSGRQVSYEQYFGPGTRLTVT.

This clone was seen ten or more times. V and J are TRBV2 and TRBJ1-5, with a weak D call TRBD1 (5 bases). CDR1 is SNHLY and CDR2 is FYNNEI in the germline V gene. Trimming left V 7 bases short and J 7 bases short, with 11 bases between. CDR3 length: 12 amino acids. The CDR3 nucleotides read TGTGCCAGCAACCTCGGGGGACAGCCCCAGCATTTT. Its protein is CASNLGGQPQHF.

The chain links TRBV5-6 to TRBJ2-2; D gene unclear. Trimming stripped 1 base from V and 4 bases from J, with 11 bases between. Germline CDR1 reads SGHDT; CDR2 reads YYEEEE. The CDR3 is 15 amino acids. Written as DNA, the CDR3 is TGTGCCAGCAGCTTGATGTCGGTTGGCACCGGGGAGCTGTTTTTT. Protein product: CASSLMSVGTGELFF.

J is TRBJ1-2 and V is TRBV9, with D hard to call. Germline V gene sequence: CDR1 SGDLS, CDR2 YYNGEE. The CDR3 has 12 residues. V lost 0 bases, J lost 8 bases, and 8 bases lay in between. As DNA, the CDR3 is TGTGCCAGCAGCGTAGAATCGGAAGGCTACACCTTC. Translating gives CASSVESEGYTF.

The genes are TRBV2 and TRBJ2-7, with 8 bases that match TRBD1. This CDR3 region has 14 residues. With V trimmed by 6 bases and J by 3 bases, 7 bases remained unmatched. Germline V gene lookup returns CDR1 SNHLY and CDR2 FYNNEI. CDR3 coding DNA: TGTGCCAGCAGAGACAGGGGAAAGTACTACGAGCAGTACTTC. The encoded protein is CASRDRGKYYEQYF. The whole variable domain, filled in from reference TRBV2 and TRBJ2-7, reads EPEVTQTPSHQVTQMGQEVILRCVPISNHLYFYWYRQILGQKVEFLVSFYNNEISEKSEIFDDQFSVERPDGSNFTLKIRSTKLEDSAMYFCASRDRGKYYEQYFGPGTRLTVT.